The rows below give T cell receptor beta chains drawn from one sample of a study of vaccination effects on CD4 cells after COVID-19. Repertoires were generated with immunoSEQ multiplex PCR, while TCRdb's copy carries only in-frame clones and drops some. This table holds under 65,000 clones, more than 75% found once. For these receptors, no antigen is known. The sequencing here drew on CD4+ T cells from PBMCs cultured with HIV peptides, taken before COVID-19 vaccination. Source of these receptors: a human donor who had a prior SARS-CoV-2 infection. Both conserved end residues are part of each CDR3. Fields, in order: V gene, D gene, J gene, clone size, CDR3 protein, CDR3 DNA. A D gene is named only where the DNA matches it firmly. Not all rows give a size; the values are once, few, many and, for expanded clones, a class.

TRBV2	.	TRBJ1-1	.	CASTRATGNTEAFF	TGTGCCAGCACCCGAGCGACAGGGAACACTGAAGCTTTCTTT
TRBV5-4	TRBD1	TRBJ2-7	.	CASSSRSGGYEQYF	TGTGCCAGCAGTTCTAGGTCAGGGGGTTACGAGCAGTACTTC
TRBV15	.	TRBJ1-4	.	CATSGGTDPTNEKLFF	TGTGCCACCAGCGGCGGGACTGATCCAACTAATGAAAAACTGTTTTTT
TRBV7-3	.	TRBJ2-1	.	CASSFRGGIDEQFF	TGTGCCAGCAGCTTCCGGGGCGGGATAGATGAGCAGTTCTTC
TRBV30	TRBD1	TRBJ1-5	.	CAWQARDSADQPQHF	TGTGCCTGGCAAGCCCGGGACAGTGCGGACCAGCCCCAGCATTTT
TRBV5-1	.	TRBJ2-5	.	CASSLGPLGQETQYF	TGCGCCAGCAGCTTGGGACCCCTCGGGCAAGAGACCCAGTACTTC
TRBV19	.	TRBJ2-1	.	CASSIGGGGGSYNEQFF	TGTGCCAGTAGTATAGGCGGGGGCGGAGGCTCCTACAATGAGCAGTTCTTC
TRBV6-5	TRBD1	TRBJ2-5	.	CASSRDSRKETQYF	TGTGCCAGCAGTCGGGACAGCCGTAAAGAGACCCAGTACTTC
TRBV18	.	TRBJ1-1	few	CASSPIIGTTNTEAFF	TGTGCCAGCTCACCCATTATCGGGACAACGAACACTGAAGCTTTCTTT
TRBV12-3/TRBV12-4	.	TRBJ2-7	.	CASSLWPYEQYF	TGTGCCAGCAGTTTGTGGCCCTACGAGCAGTACTTC
TRBV13	TRBD1	TRBJ1-2	.	CASSLREGAGGYTF	TGTGCCAGCAGCTTACGTGAGGGGGCTGGAGGCTACACCTTC
TRBV5-6	TRBD2	TRBJ2-5	.	CASSLGTRKTQYF	TGTGCCAGCAGCCTCGGGACTAGGAAGACCCAGTACTTC
TRBV20-1	.	TRBJ2-5	.	CSARYLETQYF	TGCAGTGCTAGGTACTTAGAGACCCAGTACTTC
TRBV27	.	TRBJ2-6	few	CASSTRSGANVLTF	TGTGCCAGCAGTACCCGATCTGGGGCCAACGTCCTGACTTTC
TRBV9	TRBD2	TRBJ2-1	.	CASSVGSGGAFEQFF	TGTGCCAGCAGCGTAGGCAGCGGGGGGGCCTTTGAGCAGTTCTTC
TRBV7-9	.	TRBJ2-3	.	CASREIGASTDTQYF	TGTGCCAGCAGAGAGATTGGAGCTAGCACAGATACGCAGTATTTT
TRBV11-3	.	TRBJ2-3	.	CASSFPADTQYF	TGTGCCAGCAGCTTCCCCGCAGATACGCAGTATTTT
TRBV11-2	TRBD2	TRBJ2-1	.	CASSFGTSGYYNEQFF	TGTGCCAGCAGCTTTGGGACTAGCGGCTACTACAATGAGCAGTTCTTC
TRBV27	.	TRBJ2-5	.	CASSPRGNVETQYF	TGTGCCAGCAGTCCACGGGGGAATGTGGAGACCCAGTACTTC
TRBV2	TRBD2	TRBJ2-1	.	CASRGTGRVAGASYNEQFF	TGTGCCAGCAGGGGTACAGGAAGGGTTGCGGGAGCTTCCTACAATGAGCAGTTCTTC
TRBV5-5	.	TRBJ2-3	.	CASSLLVSQLTDTQYF	TGTGCCAGCAGCTTGTTGGTGTCCCAACTCACAGATACGCAGTATTTT
TRBV5-4	TRBD1	TRBJ1-2	.	CASSEDRFNGYTF	TGTGCCAGCAGCGAGGACAGGTTCAATGGCTACACCTTC